This record looks at one T cell receptor (beta chain) sequence and its context. This clonotype occurred a few times. Its antigen is not yet known. Base-call qualities are not available, and no considerably larger clone is one nucleotide away. This specimen belongs to a study of T cells in Graves' hyperthyroidism and ophthalmopathy (dated by TCRdb to 2018 to 2020). General notes on the study: Peripheral blood samples were taken at initial diagnosis, before any treatment was given. The approximately 98 discovery patients were randomly divided into training and test sets at a 7:3 ratio. To identify distinguishing TCR V-J signatures, a discovery cohort of about a hundred patients was used, comprising 43 with Graves' ophthalmopathy and some 60 with stable Graves' hyperthyroidism. Whether ophthalmopathy could be predicted prospectively was tested in an independent validation cohort made up of roughly 19 hyperthyroidism patients plus 17 patients who later progressed to ophthalmopathy. The paper reports TCR Vbeta CDR3 sequencing of over 120 peripheral blood samples: 43 ophthalmopathy, about 75 hyperthyroidism and around 17 progressor patients. After sampling, hyperthyroidism patients received methimazole starting at 30 mg daily, and ophthalmopathy patients received high-dose intravenous methylprednisolone. In several Graves' hyperthyroidism patients, the study also compared T-cell repertoires from thyroid tissue with T-cell repertoires from blood. What the study reported, not specific to this receptor: In validation, the model predicted progression to ophthalmopathy a median of about 5.9 months before onset, with roughly 68% sensitivity and around 76% specificity. Sample size was not statistically predetermined, and investigators were not blinded to group allocation. Most expanded thyroid clonotypes (frequency above 0.001) were also detected in blood, suggesting blood repertoires may reflect thyroid immune responses. A model built on a 13 V-J signature distinguished ophthalmopathy from stable hyperthyroidism, reaching 87.88% sensitivity and 81.08% specificity in cross-validation and 80%/75% in testing.

The germline V gene supplies CDR1 SQVTM and CDR2 ANQGSEA. V lost 1 base and J lost 4 bases, and the count of bases not matched to a germline gene is 3. The CDR3 spans 14 residues, from the cysteine through the phenylalanine. This entry keeps only the CDR3 DNA: 42 bases, framed from base 1. Ophthalmopathy patients had moderately to severely active disease, Clinical Activity Score of at least 3, NOSPECS grade of at least 4, and duration under 3 months. Patients with uncontrolled infections, other autoimmune diseases, pregnancy or lactation were excluded. Diagnoses were established on the basis of clinical symptoms, serum thyroxine and TRAb, thyroid ultrasound, and orbital computed tomography. PBMCs were separated from roughly 9.3 ml of fresh peripheral blood using Ficoll-Paque density gradient centrifugation. Total RNA was extracted with Trizol reagent, and quality was checked on an Agilent 2100 Bioanalyzer.

Amplification of TCR beta CDR3 regions was carried out from RNA transcripts. The first round of RT-PCR for the TCR CDR3 was performed with the HTBI primer set and the Qiagen OneStep RT-PCR kit. The libraries were constructed in a second round of multiplex PCR and then size-selected and purified. The libraries were sequenced on an Illumina HiSeq2000 using paired-end 100 bp reads. The authors processed their data as follows. SOAPnuke was used to process the raw data, throwing out any read that contained adapters or uncalled bases, had a mean Phred below 15, or lacked an exact constant-primer or identifier match. COPE v1.2.5 was used to merge the high-quality paired reads, and each unique nucleotide sequence was defined as a clonotype. Clonotypes were aligned to IMGT TRBV, TRBD and TRBJ reference segments using MiTCR v1.1. Only V-J combinations with frequency above 0.0001, covering about 99% of repertoires, were analysed. A TCS score was defined as the ratio between F50 (clonal expansion) and ExV (chaos), using BLOSUM62-based TCRdist between CDR3 peptides within each V-J. Welch's t-statistics and random forest reduced approximately 520 V-J features to some 14, which were used in a naive Bayes classifier (R e1071). TCRdb trimmed the raw reads at Q25, called clones with MiXCR and kept productive beta chains. Rows with one shared CDR3 protein collapse into an entry with the most common genes and DNA. The V and J calls were determined by TCRdb, not by the authors. Within this sample are approximately 570,000 distinct CDR3 sequences, with nearly 20% of them counted one time only. Roughly 50% of the sample goes to the ten largest clones.

In this chain, TRBV29-1 is recombined with TRBJ2-7; 11 middle bases align to TRBD2. The receptor was isolated from a man aged 40-49 years with Graves' ophthalmopathy. The sequenced sample consisted of blood. The DNA reads as follows: TGCAGCGTTGAAGGAGGGACTAGCGGTTACGAGCAGTACTTC. Translated, it gives CSVEGGTSGYEQYF.